The source of this T cell receptor beta chain is a study of blood T cells in healthy people across ages. The second PCR ran roughly 6 to 11 cycles with a sample-barcoded 5' primer and J-beta primers. Using its own MiXCR run on the 5' RACE reads, TCRdb lists one record per CDR3 protein. The sample shows roughly 700,000 distinct CDR3 sequences, around 49% of them seen only once. Trimming at V came to 8 bases and at J to 7 bases, leaving 8 bases not matched to a gene. The length of the CDR3 is 14 residues. Germline V lookup: CDR1 MDHEN, CDR2 SYDVKM. A minimum of 6.5 million PBMCs was isolated per sample.

The chain recombines TRBV28 with TRBJ2-2; 9 nucleotides agree with TRBD2. The sequence came from a woman aged 55-69 years in good health. Specimen: blood. CDR3 sequence reads: CASRWTSEGGELFF. The CDR3 nucleotides read TGTGCCAGCCGTTGGACTAGCGAGGGCGGGGAGCTGTTTTTT.